This T cell receptor beta chain was recorded in a study of control samples from healthy donors and cancer patients. CDR1 is GTSNPN and CDR2 is SVGIG in the germline V gene (reference sequence). The CDR3 spans 14 residues. V shed 4 bases, J shed 7 bases, and the junction held 9 bases outside the gene matches. Sequencing used immunoSEQ multiplex PCR; TCRdb keeps in-frame clones, though not all of them. Of 78,000 or so clones detected, more than 85% appear once; the ten largest clones hold 4%. The chain is built from TRBV30 and TRBJ1-4, with 7 bases matching TRBD1. The source material was blood. The TCR originated in a woman aged 50 to 60 in good health. This chain's CDR3 is CAWKVGRGIEKLFF. CDR3 DNA sequence: TGTGCCTGGAAGGTTGGCAGGGGGATTGAAAAACTGTTTTTT.